The text below deals with one T cell receptor beta chain. In the authors' methods: Reference gene primer amplification gave estimated nucleated cell counts. Libraries were prepared by immunoSEQ multiplex PCR; TCRdb keeps only in-frame clonotypes and omits some of them. The V and J calls and the clone size are those of that table, but D and trimming were determined from the DNA. The sample records some 98,000 clones, under 90% being singletons. This specimen belongs to a study of blood T cell repertoires in COVID-19. The overall study: COVID-19 samples, acute and convalescent, were from the United States, Italy and Spain. Sources were T cells, B-cell-depleted T cells, or PBMCs; the material itself was cDNA or gDNA.

V was cut by 4 bases and J by 0 bases, with 8 bases left in between. This CDR3 contains 14 residues. Germline V gene data show CDR1 as MDHEN and CDR2 as SYDVKM. The receptor was isolated from a human donor in a cohort sampled during active COVID-19. J is TRBJ2-3 and V is TRBV28; D is unclear. The sequenced material came from peripheral blood. The DNA for the CDR3 is TGTGCCAGCAGTTCCCCCGGGAGCACAGATACGCAGTATTTT. This gives the protein CASSSPGSTDTQYF.